The 17 T cell receptor beta chains below were found in one sample sequenced in a study of CD8+ T cells in alopecia areata. RNA extraction and reverse transcription yielded cDNA as sequencing template. This table comes from immunoSEQ multiplex PCR, and its TCRdb copy is limited to in-frame clones, with some not included. The repertoire holds hundreds of thousands of clones, with over 45% as singletons. Stated treatment: oral pan-JAK inhibitor, 5-10 mg twice daily. The sample was CD4+ T cells sorted from blood, taken around week 53, from a patient treated with tofacitinib. Receptor source: a human donor with alopecia areata.

V gene TRBV9 combines with J gene TRBJ2-5; perhaps TRBD2 as D (6 bases). Trimming shortened V by 3 bases and J by 0 bases, and 9 bases separated the two germline ends. This CDR3 has 14 amino acids. Germline V gene sequence: CDR1 SGDLS, CDR2 YYNGEE. The CDR3: CASSARDYQETQYF. In DNA form, the CDR3 reads TGTGCCAGCAGCGCCCGGGACTACCAAGAGACCCAGTACTTC.

The J gene is TRBJ2-3, the V gene TRBV5-1; D is uncertain. This CDR3 region has 13 residues. V was trimmed by 3 bases and J by 2 bases, leaving 7 bases between them. Germline V CDR1 and CDR2: SGHRS, YFSETQ. CDR3 sequence (DNA): TGCGCCAGCAGCTCAGCCTTCACAGATACGCAGTATTTT. Translation gives CASSSAFTDTQYF.

This chain joins TRBV18 and TRBJ2-3, with D possibly called TRBD1 or TRBD2 (5 bases each). The CDR3 runs 12 residues. Trimming shortened V by 3 bases and J by 8 bases, and 9 bases separated the two germline ends. Looked up from germline, CDR1 is KGHSH and CDR2 is LQKENI. Written as DNA, the CDR3 is TGTGCCAGCTCACCGGGGGTGTCTACGCAGTATTTT. Amino acid sequence: CASSPGVSTQYF.

V and J are TRBV9 and TRBJ1-1; TRBD1 is a possible D gene (5 bases). The CDR3 runs to 14 residues. V lost 0 bases to trimming and J lost 7 bases, with 13 bases between them. CDR1 and CDR2 from the germline V gene are SGDLS and YYNGEE. The CDR3 nucleotides are TGTGCCAGCAGCGTAGTGGGGGAATTGAGTGAAGCTTTCTTT. Protein product: CASSVVGELSEAFF.

The chain recombines TRBV29-1 with TRBJ1-1; D unclear. Germline V gene lookup returns CDR1 SQVTM and CDR2 ANQGSEA. The CDR3 is 13 amino acids. Trimming removed 4 bases from V and 1 base from J, with 10 bases in between. In nucleotides, the CDR3 is TGCAGCGTTGCCAAGGACGAGAACACTGAAGCTTTCTTT. Encoded protein: CSVAKDENTEAFF.

V usage is TRBV10-3 and J usage is TRBJ2-3; D might be TRBD1 (5 bases). From germline, CDR1 is ENHRY and CDR2 SYGVKD. V gave up 8 bases and J gave up 7 bases, with 7 bases separating them. This CDR3 has 10 residues. The CDR3 nucleotides are TGTGCCATCGGGGCCAATACGCAGTATTTT. It specifies CAIGANTQYF.

This rearrangement joins TRBV7-2 to TRBJ1-2, with D possibly being TRBD1 (5 bases). The CDR3 loop spans 13 amino acids. Trimming shortened V by 3 bases and J by 2 bases, and 7 bases separated the two germline ends. The germline V gene has CDR1 SGHTA and CDR2 FQGNSA. The CDR3 nucleotides are TGTGCCAGCAGCTTTGCAGGGAACTATGGCTACACCTTC. Translation: CASSFAGNYGYTF.

The chain uses TRBV4-1 and TRBJ2-7, with D unresolved. This CDR3 is 15 amino acids long. The germline V gene encodes CDR1 MGHRA and CDR2 YSYEKL. V lost 1 base to trimming and J lost 3 bases, with 13 bases between them. The CDR3 nucleotides are TGCGCCAGCAGCCAAGGAGACACCGATTACTACGAGCAGTACTTC. The encoded protein is CASSQGDTDYYEQYF.

The J gene is TRBJ2-5, the V gene TRBV30; a possible D gene is TRBD1 (6 bases). The V gene lost 7 bases and the J gene lost 5 bases, with 17 bases spanning the gap. The CDR3 sequence is 13 residues long. The germline V gene has CDR1 GTSNPN and CDR2 SVGIG (reference sequence). The CDR3 loop reads CASGTPGEETQYF. CDR3 in DNA: TGTGCCTCAGGGACACCCGGGGAGGAGACCCAGTACTTC.

This clone showed up just a few times. The CDR3 here is CASSGSTDTQYF. CDR3 nucleotides: TGTGCCAGCAGCGGTTCCACAGATACGCAGTATTTT. This chain links TRBV5-4 with TRBJ2-3; D not resolved. Germline V gene data show CDR1 as SGHNT and CDR2 as YYREEE (reference sequence). V shed 4 bases and J shed 2 bases, with 5 bases lying between them. The CDR3 has 12 amino acids.

This clone turned up a few times. The rearrangement uses TRBV7-9 and TRBJ2-3, with 7 bases matching TRBD2. Germline V gene lookup returns CDR1 SEHNR and CDR2 FQNEAQ (reference sequence). Trimming at V came to 6 bases and at J to 5 bases, leaving 8 bases not matched to a gene. CDR3 size: 14 residues. This chain's CDR3 is CASSAERGRDTQYF. DNA for the CDR3: TGTGCCAGCAGTGCTGAGCGGGGCAGAGATACGCAGTATTTT.

This sequence joins TRBV5-1 and TRBJ2-4, with a possible D match to TRBD2 (6 bases). Trimming left V 2 bases short and J 0 bases short, with 9 bases between. The CDR3 covers 15 residues. Germline V gene sequence: CDR1 SGHRS, CDR2 YFSETQ. CDR3 DNA sequence: TGCGCCAGCAGCTTCGGGGGATTAGCCAAAAACATTCAGTACTTC. Protein sequence: CASSFGGLAKNIQYF.

The chain links TRBV7-3 to TRBJ2-2; the D gene is possibly TRBD2 (5 bases). The CDR3 totals 14 residues. The germline V and J ends were trimmed by 9 bases and 0 bases, with 11 bases remaining between them. From germline, CDR1 is SGHTA and CDR2 FQGTGA. In nucleotides, the CDR3 is TGTGCCAGTCGCGGGCAGTCGAACACCGGGGAGCTGTTTTTT. As protein: CASRGQSNTGELFF.

A few counts support this clone. The J gene is TRBJ1-1, the V gene TRBV10-3; TRBD1 aligns across 7 bases. Per germline, CDR1 ENHRY and CDR2 SYGVKD. CDR3 length: 11 amino acids. The trim removed 6 bases at V and 8 bases at J, leaving 3 bases unmatched. The CDR3 here is CAIRKTGEAFF. The DNA of the CDR3 is TGTGCCATCAGGAAGACAGGGGAAGCTTTCTTT.

Points on this clone: Distinct nucleotide sequences in the sample also encode this CDR3. The rearrangement uses TRBV29-1 and TRBJ2-3; D is unclear. The CDR3 is 12 residues long. Trimming shortened V by 3 bases and J by 3 bases, and 7 bases separated the two germline ends. Germline loops: CDR1 SQVTM, CDR2 ANQGSEA. DNA of the CDR3: TGCAGCGTTGATTTGGGGACAGATACGCAGTATTTT. It codes for CSVDLGTDTQYF.

V and J are TRBV29-1 and TRBJ1-1; possible D gene TRBD1, 6 bases. CDR1 SQVTM and CDR2 ANQGSEA come from the germline V gene. CDR3 length: 10 residues. Trimming removed 7 bases at V and 10 bases at J, with 13 bases between. CDR3 loop: CSATGPGAFF. Written as DNA, the CDR3 is TGCAGCGCAACAGGGCCGGGAGCTTTCTTT.

The chain has TRBV5-1 and TRBJ1-6; D might be TRBD1 (5 bases). Trimming removed 7 bases from V and 5 bases from J, with 13 bases in between. The CDR3 covers 14 residues. Germline V CDR1 and CDR2: SGHRS, YFSETQ. CDR3 in amino acids: CASRTGTDNSPLHF. DNA of the CDR3: TGCGCCAGCCGAACCGGGACGGATAATTCACCCCTCCACTTT.